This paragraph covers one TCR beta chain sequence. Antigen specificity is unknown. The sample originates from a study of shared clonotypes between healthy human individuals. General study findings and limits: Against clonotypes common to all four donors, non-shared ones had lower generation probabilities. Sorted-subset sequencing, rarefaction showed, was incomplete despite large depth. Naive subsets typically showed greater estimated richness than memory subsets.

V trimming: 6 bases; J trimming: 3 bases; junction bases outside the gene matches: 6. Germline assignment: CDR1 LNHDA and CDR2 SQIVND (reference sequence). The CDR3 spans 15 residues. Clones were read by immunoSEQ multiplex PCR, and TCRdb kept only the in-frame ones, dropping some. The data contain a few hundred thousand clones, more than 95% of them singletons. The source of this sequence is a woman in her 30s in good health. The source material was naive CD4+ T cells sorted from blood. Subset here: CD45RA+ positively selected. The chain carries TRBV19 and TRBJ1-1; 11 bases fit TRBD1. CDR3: CASRNGQGAYTEAFF. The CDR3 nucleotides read TGTGCCAGTAGGAATGGACAGGGGGCCTACACTGAAGCTTTCTTT.